The 6 T cell receptor beta chains reported below all come from one sample, sequenced in a study of a mutant IDH1 vaccine in newly diagnosed glioma. Described time point: baseline, week 1 (first vaccination visit). The treatment was: pre-vaccination baseline after standard-of-care therapy. TCRdb's copy holds only in-frame clones and misses some; the assay was immunoSEQ multiplex PCR. The repertoire has 59,000 or so clones, 80% to 95% of them found once; the top ten carry around 2.5%. This material consisted of PBMCs, taken from a glioma patient treated with radiotherapy, temozolomide or both. The receptors were gathered from a man in his forties or fifties with glioma.

The chain couples TRBV27 to TRBJ1-6; D is possibly TRBD1 (6 bases). The CDR3 has 16 amino acids. Germline assignment: CDR1 MNHEY and CDR2 SMNVEV (reference sequence). The germline V and J ends were trimmed by 3 bases and 5 bases, with 14 bases remaining between them. The CDR3 spells CASSFLGGRDNSPLHF. In DNA form, the CDR3 reads TGTGCCAGCAGTTTCCTAGGGGGTCGAGATAATTCACCCCTCCACTTT.

The CDR3 is CASSKGQGDSPLHF. In nucleotides, the CDR3 is TGCGCCAGCAGCAAGGGACAGGGGGATTCACCCCTCCACTTT. This chain uses TRBV5-1 with TRBJ1-6, with TRBD1 identical over 11 bases. The CDR3 consists of 14 residues. V was pared by 4 bases and J by 8 bases, with 2 bases of the junction left unmatched. The germline V gene encodes CDR1 SGHRS and CDR2 YFSETQ.

The chain combines TRBV5-1 with TRBJ2-5; D unresolved. The CDR3 totals 15 residues. V was pared by 4 bases and J by 5 bases, with 18 bases between. The germline V gene encodes CDR1 SGHRS and CDR2 YFSETQ. The CDR3 sequence: CASSVGLATVETQYF. As DNA, the CDR3 is TGCGCCAGCAGCGTGGGGTTAGCAACGGTCGAGACCCAGTACTTC.

This rearrangement joins TRBV6-4 to TRBJ1-6; TRBD1 is a possible D gene (6 bases). Germline CDR1 reads MRHNA; CDR2 reads SNTAGT. V lost 1 base and J lost 5, with 27 bases in between. The CDR3 runs to 21 residues. The CDR3 nucleotides read TGTGCCAGCAGTGACTGTAAGTCCGGGACAAGGGGCCGGGGCGATAATTCACCCCTCCACTTT. Residues: CASSDCKSGTRGRGDNSPLHF.

V is TRBV7-9 and J is TRBJ1-2, with a weak D call TRBD1 (5 bases). Trimming removed 4 bases from V and 6 bases from J, with 12 bases in between. The CDR3 consists of 13 residues. Per germline, CDR1 SEHNR and CDR2 FQNEAQ (reference sequence). CDR3 DNA sequence: TGTGCCAGCAGCTCCGGGACGGTCAATGGCTACACCTTC. This codes for CASSSGTVNGYTF. The complete variable domain, with remaining parts taken from reference TRBV7-9 and TRBJ1-2, reads DTGVSQNPRHKITKRGQNVTFRCDPISEHNRLYWYRQTLGQGPEFLTYFQNEAQLEKSRLLSDRFSAERPKGSFSTLEIQRTEQGDSAMYLCASSSGTVNGYTFGSGTRLTVV.

V is TRBV11-2 and J is TRBJ1-2; D is perhaps TRBD1 (6 bases). The germline V and J ends were trimmed by 5 bases and 7 bases, with 14 bases remaining between them. Per germline, CDR1 SGHAT and CDR2 FQNNGV. CDR3 length: 13 residues. In DNA form, the CDR3 reads TGTGCCAGCAGCCTAGGGGGAGGGTCTGGCTACACCTTC. Amino acid sequence: CASSLGGGSGYTF.